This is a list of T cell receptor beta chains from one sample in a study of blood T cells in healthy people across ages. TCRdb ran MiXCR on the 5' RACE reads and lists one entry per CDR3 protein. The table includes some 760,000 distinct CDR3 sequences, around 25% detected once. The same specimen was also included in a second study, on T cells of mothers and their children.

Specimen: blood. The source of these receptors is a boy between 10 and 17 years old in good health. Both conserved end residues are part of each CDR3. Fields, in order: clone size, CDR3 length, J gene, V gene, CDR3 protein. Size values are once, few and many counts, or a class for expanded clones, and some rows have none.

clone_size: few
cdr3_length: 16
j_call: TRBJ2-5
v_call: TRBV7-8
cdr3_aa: CASSGTGTGDRETQYF

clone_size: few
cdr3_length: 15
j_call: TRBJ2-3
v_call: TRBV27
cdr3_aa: CASSREGGSTDTQYF

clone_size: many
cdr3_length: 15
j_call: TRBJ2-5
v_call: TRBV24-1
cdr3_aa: CATSDPLAVQETQYF

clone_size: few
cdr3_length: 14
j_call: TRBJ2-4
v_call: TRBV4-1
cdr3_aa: CASSPSTLAGGLHF

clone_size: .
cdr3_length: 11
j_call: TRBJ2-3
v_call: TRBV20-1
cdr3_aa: CSARVVNTQYF

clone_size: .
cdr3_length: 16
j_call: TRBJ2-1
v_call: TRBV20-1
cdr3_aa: CSASFYSGGGINEQFF

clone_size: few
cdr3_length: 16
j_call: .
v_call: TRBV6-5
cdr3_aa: CASSYRTSGGAVEQFF

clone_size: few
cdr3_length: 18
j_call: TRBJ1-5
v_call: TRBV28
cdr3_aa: CASSSSPFRQGFNQPQHF

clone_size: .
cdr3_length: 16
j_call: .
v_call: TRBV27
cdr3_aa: CASSLGLAGSGETQYF

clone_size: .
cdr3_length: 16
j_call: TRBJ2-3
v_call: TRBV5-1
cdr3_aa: CASSGTGASSTDTQYF

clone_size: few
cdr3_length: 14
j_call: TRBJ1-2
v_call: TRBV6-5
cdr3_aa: CASSYSRGPSGYTF

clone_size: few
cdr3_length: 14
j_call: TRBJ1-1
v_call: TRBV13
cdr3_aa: CASSLPVRNTEAFF

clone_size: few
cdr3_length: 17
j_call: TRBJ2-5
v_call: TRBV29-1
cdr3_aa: CSVEDSWGGQGEETQYF

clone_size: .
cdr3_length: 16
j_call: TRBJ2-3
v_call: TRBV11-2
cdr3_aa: CASRRTADPSTDTQYF

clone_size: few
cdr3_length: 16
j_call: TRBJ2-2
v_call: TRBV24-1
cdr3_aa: CATSAPSNSNTGELFF

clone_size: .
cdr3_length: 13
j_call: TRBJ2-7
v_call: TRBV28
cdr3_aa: CASTQGDSYEQYF

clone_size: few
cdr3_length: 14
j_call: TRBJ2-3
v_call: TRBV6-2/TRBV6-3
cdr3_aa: CASSYLDPRDTQYF

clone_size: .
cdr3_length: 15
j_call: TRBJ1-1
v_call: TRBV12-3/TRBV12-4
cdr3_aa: CASTPQGRGNTEAFF

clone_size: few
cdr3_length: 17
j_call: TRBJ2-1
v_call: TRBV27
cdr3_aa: CASSLTPGQISYNEQFF

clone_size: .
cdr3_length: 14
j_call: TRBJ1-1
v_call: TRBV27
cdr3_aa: CASSFSGDGAEAFF

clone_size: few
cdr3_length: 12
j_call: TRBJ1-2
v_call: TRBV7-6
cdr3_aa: CAPNRASGGYTF

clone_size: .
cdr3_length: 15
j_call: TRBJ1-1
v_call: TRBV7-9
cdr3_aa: CASSPKDTRHTEAFF

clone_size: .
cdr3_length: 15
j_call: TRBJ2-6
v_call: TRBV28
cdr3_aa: CASSGHSSGANVLTF

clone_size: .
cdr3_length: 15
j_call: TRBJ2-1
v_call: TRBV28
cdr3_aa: CASRSQGASYDEQFF

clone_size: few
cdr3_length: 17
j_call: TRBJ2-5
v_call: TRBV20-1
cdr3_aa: CSARDPGRTRGQETQYF

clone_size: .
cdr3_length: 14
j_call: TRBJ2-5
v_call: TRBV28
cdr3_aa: CASSLQRAEETQYF

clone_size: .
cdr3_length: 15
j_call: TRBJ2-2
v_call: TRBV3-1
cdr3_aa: CASSYTGTGAGELFF

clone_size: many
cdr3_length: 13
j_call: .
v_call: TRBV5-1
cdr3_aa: CASSLATGYEQYF

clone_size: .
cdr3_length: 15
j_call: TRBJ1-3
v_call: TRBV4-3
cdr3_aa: CASSQDATPGNTIYF

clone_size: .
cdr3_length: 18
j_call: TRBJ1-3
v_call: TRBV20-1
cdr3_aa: CSAITQEGQGRGGNTIYF

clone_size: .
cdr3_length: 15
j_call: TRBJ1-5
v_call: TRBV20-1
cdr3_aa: CSARDGSYSNQPQHF

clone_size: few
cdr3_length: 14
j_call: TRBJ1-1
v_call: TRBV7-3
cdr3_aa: CASSLMGANTEAFF

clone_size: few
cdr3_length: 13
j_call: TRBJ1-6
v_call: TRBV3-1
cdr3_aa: CASSQEGRSPLHF

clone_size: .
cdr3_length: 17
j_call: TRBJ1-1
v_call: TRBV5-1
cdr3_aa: CASSLRNRGGRNTEAFF

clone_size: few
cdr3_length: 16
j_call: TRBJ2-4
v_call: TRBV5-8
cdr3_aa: CASSLAPDPRGNIQYF

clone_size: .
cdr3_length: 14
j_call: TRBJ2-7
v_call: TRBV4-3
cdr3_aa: CASSQNRDLHEQYF

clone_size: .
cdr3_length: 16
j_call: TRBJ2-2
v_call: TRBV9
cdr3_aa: CASSVGDSVRTGELFF

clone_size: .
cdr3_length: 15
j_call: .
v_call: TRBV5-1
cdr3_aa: CASSRGQGLIYEQYF

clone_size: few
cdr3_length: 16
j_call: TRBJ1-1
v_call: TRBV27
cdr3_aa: CASSPLSKGMNTEAFF

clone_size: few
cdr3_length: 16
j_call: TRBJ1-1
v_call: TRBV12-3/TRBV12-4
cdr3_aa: CASTPPGQGPNTEAFF

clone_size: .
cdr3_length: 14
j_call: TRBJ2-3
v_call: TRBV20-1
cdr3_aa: CSAARGQGFGTQYF

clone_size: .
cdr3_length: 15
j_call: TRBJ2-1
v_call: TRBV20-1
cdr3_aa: CSALGLAGGINEQFF

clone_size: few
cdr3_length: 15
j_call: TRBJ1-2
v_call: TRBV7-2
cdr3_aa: CASSLAVQGVNGYTF

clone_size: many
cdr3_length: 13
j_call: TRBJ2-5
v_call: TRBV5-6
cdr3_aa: CASSYDRDETQYF

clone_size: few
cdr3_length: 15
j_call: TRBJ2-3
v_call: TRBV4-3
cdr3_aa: CAGSRIGQGTDTQYF

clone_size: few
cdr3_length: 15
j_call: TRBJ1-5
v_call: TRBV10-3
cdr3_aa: CAISDRGQGNQPQHF

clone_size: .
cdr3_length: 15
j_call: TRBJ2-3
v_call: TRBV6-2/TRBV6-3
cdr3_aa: CASSYSSSTADTQYF

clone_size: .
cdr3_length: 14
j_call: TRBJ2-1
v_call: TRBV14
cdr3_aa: CASALARPYNEQFF

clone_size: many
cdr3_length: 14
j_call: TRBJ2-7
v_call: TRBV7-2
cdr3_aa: CASNSGGAGGEQYF

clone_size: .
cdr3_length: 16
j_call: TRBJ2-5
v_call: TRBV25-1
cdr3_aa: CASSEWASGGRETQYF

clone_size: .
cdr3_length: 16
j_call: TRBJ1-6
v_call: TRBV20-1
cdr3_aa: CSASTLGGTDISPLHF

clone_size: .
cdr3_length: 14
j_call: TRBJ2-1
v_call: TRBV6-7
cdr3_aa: CASKEPTGYNEQFF

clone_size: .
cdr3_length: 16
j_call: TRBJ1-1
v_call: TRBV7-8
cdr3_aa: CASGQASGAWGTEAFF